Presented here are 10 T cell receptor beta chains from one specimen sequenced in a study of identifying expanded T cells in peripheral blood. Method: immunoSEQ multiplex PCR; TCRdb's copy keeps in-frame clones and lacks some. The data contain more than 75,000 clones, 88% of them singletons. Material for sequencing was blood. The source is a person aged 18-70 years in good health.

In this sample, this clone turned up once. The chain joins TRBV5-5 to TRBJ1-2; D remains unclear. The CDR3 has 13 residues. V lost 0 bases and J 7 bases, leaving 10 bases between the germline ends. The germline V gene has CDR1 SGHKS and CDR2 YYEKEE (reference sequence). The CDR3 coding sequence is TGTGCCAGCAGCTTGGAAGTAGTGCGTGGCTACACCTTC. This sequence encodes CASSLEVVRGYTF.

V is TRBV7-3 and J is TRBJ2-3; TRBD1 agrees at 8 bases. The CDR3 loop spans 16 amino acids. V lost 5 bases and J lost 5; bases outside the gene matches: 12. Germline loops: CDR1 SGHTA, CDR2 FQGTGA. The CDR3 spells CASSPNPGGAGDTQYF. Here the CDR3 DNA reads TGTGCCAGCAGCCCGAATCCAGGGGGCGCGGGAGATACGCAGTATTTT.

The V gene is TRBV7-3, the J gene TRBJ2-7, with D tentatively TRBD1 or TRBD2 (5 bases each). The CDR3 length is 13 residues. Trimming removed 3 bases from V and 6 bases from J, with 12 bases in between. Germline V gene data show CDR1 as SGHTA and CDR2 as FQGTGA. The CDR3 DNA follows: TGTGCCAGCAGCTTCGGGACGTCCACCGAGCAGTACTTC. Translation: CASSFGTSTEQYF. The variable domain in full, with the rest retrieved from reference TRBV7-3 and TRBJ2-7, is GAGVSQTPSNKVTEKGKYVELRCDPISGHTALYWYRQSLGQGPEFLIYFQGTGAADDSGLPNDRFFAVRPEGSVSTLKIQRTERGDSAVYLCASSFGTSTEQYFGPGTRLTVT.

V and J are TRBV15 and TRBJ1-1, with 7 bases aligning to TRBD1. The germline CDR1 and CDR2 sequences are LNHNV and YYDKDF (reference sequence). Trimming at V came to 0 bases and at J to 6 bases, leaving 16 bases not matched to a gene. This CDR3 region has 18 residues. The CDR3 DNA sequence: TGTGCCACCAGCAGAGATCCAGTCCCGGGACAGCACCACCCTGAAGCTTTCTTT. This encodes CATSRDPVPGQHHPEAFF.

V gene TRBV9 combines with J gene TRBJ2-7; TRBD1 aligns across 10 bases. Losses at the gene ends were 1 base for V and 3 bases for J; bases not matched to a gene: 7. Germline CDR1 and CDR2: SGDLS and YYNGEE. The CDR3 covers 16 residues. In nucleotides, the CDR3 is TGTGCCAGCAGCGTAAGCCTGGGACAGGGGATCTACGAGCAGTACTTC. Protein product: CASSVSLGQGIYEQYF.

This clone has just one count. The chain combines TRBV10-2 with TRBJ1-5; D possibly corresponds to TRBD1 (5 bases). CDR3 length: 16 amino acids. The ends were cut back, 2 bases at V and 3 bases at J, with 14 bases in the middle. The germline V gene has CDR1 WSHSY and CDR2 SAAADI. The CDR3 sequence: CASSEGGTRHNQPQHF. In DNA form, the CDR3 reads TGCGCCAGCAGTGAGGGCGGGACTAGGCACAATCAGCCCCAGCATTTT.

This rearrangement joins TRBV10-2 to TRBJ1-3, with D unresolved. V dropped 0 bases and J dropped 0 bases, with 6 bases sitting between them. CDR1 and CDR2 (germline): WSHSY, SAAADI. The length of the CDR3 is 15 residues. The CDR3, as DNA: TGCGCCAGCAGTGAGTCGCCGGACTCTGGAAACACCATATATTTT. This gives the protein CASSESPDSGNTIYF.

The chain couples TRBV5-1 to TRBJ2-5, with 10 bases aligning to TRBD2. The trim removed 0 bases at V and 2 bases at J, leaving 4 bases unmatched. CDR3 size: 16 residues. Germline CDR1 is SGHRS and CDR2 is YFSETQ. CDR3 sequence reads: CASSLDGLAVQETQYF. In DNA form, the CDR3 reads TGCGCCAGCAGCTTGGATGGACTAGCGGTGCAAGAGACCCAGTACTTC. Using reference TRBV5-1 and TRBJ2-5 for the parts outside the CDR3, the full variable domain is KAGVTQTPRYLIKTRGQQVTLSCSPISGHRSVSWYQQTPGQGLQFLFEYFSETQRNKGNFPGRFSGRQFSNSRSEMNVSTLELGDSALYLCASSLDGLAVQETQYFGPGTRLLVL.

This clone occurred once. V and J are TRBV5-1 and TRBJ2-7; TRBD2 matches at 7 bases. Trimming cost V 2 bases and J 6 bases; bases outside gene matches: 5. CDR1 and CDR2 from the germline V gene are SGHRS and YFSETQ. The CDR3 covers 13 residues. Written as DNA, the CDR3 is TGCGCCAGCAGCTTAACAGAGCGGGGCGAGCAGTACTTC. Residues: CASSLTERGEQYF. Combining the CDR3 with reference TRBV5-1 and TRBJ2-7 gives the whole variable domain KAGVTQTPRYLIKTRGQQVTLSCSPISGHRSVSWYQQTPGQGLQFLFEYFSETQRNKGNFPGRFSGRQFSNSRSEMNVSTLELGDSALYLCASSLTERGEQYFGPGTRLTVT.

This clone was found once. The rearrangement joins TRBV30 to TRBJ1-3, with D uncertain. Trimming left V 4 bases short and J 1 base short, with 11 bases between. Germline V gene lookup returns CDR1 GTSNPN and CDR2 SVGIG (reference sequence). The CDR3 sequence is 14 residues long. Here the CDR3 DNA reads TGTGCCTGGATAATTTATGGGTCTGGAAACACCATATATTTT. Protein: CAWIIYGSGNTIYF.